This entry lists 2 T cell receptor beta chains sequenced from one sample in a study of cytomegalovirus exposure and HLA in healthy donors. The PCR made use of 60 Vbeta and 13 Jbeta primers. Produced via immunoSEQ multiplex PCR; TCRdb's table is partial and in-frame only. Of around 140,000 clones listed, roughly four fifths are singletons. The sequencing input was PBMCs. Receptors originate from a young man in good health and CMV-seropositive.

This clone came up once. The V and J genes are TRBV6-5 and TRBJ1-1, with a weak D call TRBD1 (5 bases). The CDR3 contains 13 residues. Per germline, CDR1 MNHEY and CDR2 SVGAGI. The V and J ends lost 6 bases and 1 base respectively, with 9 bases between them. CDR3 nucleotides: TGTGCCAGCAGCGATACAGGGAACACTGAAGCTTTCTTT. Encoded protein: CASSDTGNTEAFF.

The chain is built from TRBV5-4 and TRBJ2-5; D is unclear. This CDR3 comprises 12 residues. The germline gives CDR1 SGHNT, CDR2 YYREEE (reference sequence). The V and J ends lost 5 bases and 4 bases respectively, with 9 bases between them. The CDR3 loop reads CASRRVGETQYF. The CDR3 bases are TGTGCCAGCAGACGGGTAGGAGAGACCCAGTACTTC.